The 29 T cell receptor beta chains below were found in one sample sequenced in a study of T cell changes during pregnancy in multiple sclerosis. The protocol was immunoSEQ multiplex PCR, while the TCRdb copy is restricted to in-frame clones and leaves out a portion. The sample has 35,000 or so clones, 92% seen once. The input for sequencing was CD4+ T cells from peripheral blood mononuclear cells, taken after pregnancy. The receptor set was obtained from a female donor with multiple sclerosis, enrolled in a pregnancy study.

This chain links TRBV25-1 with TRBJ2-5, with a tentative D call TRBD2 (6 bases). The CDR3 spans 13 residues. V lost 6 bases, J lost 3 bases, and 11 bases lay in between. CDR1 is MGHDK, CDR2 SYGVNS, per germline. In DNA form, the CDR3 reads TGTGCCAGCAGAAGACCGGGAGAAGAGACCCAGTACTTC. It encodes CASRRPGEETQYF.

The chain employs TRBV5-4 and TRBJ1-2; D is unclear. CDR1 is SGHNT, CDR2 YYREEE, per germline (reference sequence). The CDR3 covers 13 residues. Trimming took off 0 bases at V and 0 bases at J, with 3 bases between the two ends. CDR3 sequence: CASSLAANYGYTF. Written as DNA, the CDR3 is TGTGCCAGCAGCTTGGCAGCTAACTATGGCTACACCTTC.

The rearrangement uses TRBV2 and TRBJ1-5, with D tentatively TRBD1 (6 bases). This CDR3 spans 14 amino acids. Between the trimmed V and J ends, which lost 6 bases and 7 bases, there was a span of 16 bases. The germline V gene has CDR1 SNHLY and CDR2 FYNNEI. CDR3 sequence reads: CASSPTGLRQPQHF. The CDR3 nucleotides read TGTGCCAGCAGCCCCACAGGGTTAAGGCAGCCCCAGCATTTT.

In this sample, this clone turned up once. The rearrangement uses TRBV7-9 and TRBJ2-1; D remains ambiguous. Germline V gene lookup returns CDR1 SEHNR and CDR2 FQNEAQ (reference sequence). The CDR3 extends over 14 amino acids. Trimming stripped 1 base from V and 3 bases from J, with 7 bases between. Here the CDR3 reads CASSLELHYNEQFF. The CDR3 bases are TGTGCCAGCAGCTTAGAACTACACTACAATGAGCAGTTCTTC.

The chain recombines TRBV5-6 with TRBJ1-5; no reliable D call. The CDR3 covers 14 residues. The V end lost 0 bases, the J end lost 7 bases, and 11 bases lay between the germline ends. Per the germline V gene, CDR1 is SGHDT and CDR2 is YYEEEE. CDR3: CASSLVGGRQPQHF. DNA for the CDR3: TGTGCCAGCAGCTTGGTTGGAGGGAGGCAGCCCCAGCATTTT.

The rearrangement joins TRBV7-9 to TRBJ2-2; TRBD1 matches 10 bases. In germline, CDR1 is SEHNR, CDR2 FQNEAQ (reference sequence). This CDR3 has 16 amino acids. After removal of 5 bases from V and 5 bases from J, the junction contained 8 bases not matched to a gene. The CDR3 reads CASSQPTGGVTGELFF. The CDR3 DNA sequence: TGTGCCAGCAGCCAACCGACAGGGGGCGTTACCGGGGAGCTGTTTTTT. The variable domain in full, with the rest retrieved from reference TRBV7-9 and TRBJ2-2, is DTGVSQNPRHKITKRGQNVTFRCDPISEHNRLYWYRQTLGQGPEFLTYFQNEAQLEKSRLLSDRFSAERPKGSFSTLEIQRTEQGDSAMYLCASSQPTGGVTGELFFGEGSRLTVL.

The chain carries TRBV18 and TRBJ1-5; TRBD1 aligns across 9 bases. CDR1 and CDR2 (germline): KGHSH, LQKENI. J gave up 2 bases and V 6 bases, and 11 bases lay outside the gene matches. CDR3 length: 17 amino acids. The CDR3 loop is CASSRDRVRMGNQPQHF. The CDR3 DNA sequence: TGTGCCAGCTCCCGGGACAGGGTGCGGATGGGCAATCAGCCCCAGCATTTT.

The chain has TRBV7-6 and TRBJ2-1; D remains unclear. V lost 4 bases, J lost 4 bases, and 17 bases lay in between. Germline-derived CDR1 and CDR2 are SGHVS and FNYEAQ. CDR3 length equals 16 residues. The CDR3: CASSSQSSSRYNEQFF. For the CDR3, the DNA is TGTGCCAGCAGCTCCCAATCCTCTTCTAGGTACAATGAGCAGTTCTTC.

V gene TRBV29-1 combines with J gene TRBJ1-2; maybe TRBD1 (5 bases). The CDR3 spans 13 residues. The V gene's germline CDR1 is SQVTM and CDR2 ANQGSEA. Trimming took 6 bases from V and 4 from J, leaving 15 bases between them. CDR3 nucleotide sequence: TGCAGCGTCGCAATGACAGCAGCCTATGGCTACACCTTC. Translated, it gives CSVAMTAAYGYTF.

The chain combines TRBV7-2 with TRBJ1-4, with TRBD1 identical over 9 bases. Germline V gives CDR1 SGHTA, CDR2 FQGNSA. This CDR3 has 18 amino acids. V dropped 2 bases and J dropped 7; count of bases not matched to a gene: 14. CDR3 loop: CASSLSRQGVRLGEKLFF. CDR3 in DNA: TGTGCCAGCAGCTTATCGCGACAGGGGGTTCGGTTGGGTGAAAAACTGTTTTTT.

This clone is a singleton in its sample. The rearrangement uses TRBV6-6 and TRBJ1-3; 10 nucleotides match TRBD1. Germline assignment: CDR1 MNHNY and CDR2 SVGAGI (reference sequence). CDR3 size: 15 residues. The ends lost 5 bases at V and 2 bases at J; junction bases unmatched: 3. The CDR3 region has the DNA TGTGCCAGCAGTCCCGGGACAGGGGCTGGAAACACCATATATTTT. This encodes CASSPGTGAGNTIYF.

This chain links TRBV15 with TRBJ1-1; weak D call: TRBD1 (5 bases). The CDR3 is 15 residues long. Germline lookup yields CDR1 LNHNV and CDR2 YYDKDF (reference sequence). V was clipped by 0 bases and J by 9 bases, with 17 bases between them. In nucleotides, the CDR3 is TGTGCCACCAGCAGAGATCCTAACCAGGGTTATCAAGCTTTCTTT. Its translation is CATSRDPNQGYQAFF. Complete variable domain (other parts from reference TRBV15 and TRBJ1-1): DAMVIQNPRYQVTQFGKPVTLSCSQTLNHNVMYWYQQKSSQAPKLLFHYYDKDFNNEADTPDNFQSRRPNTSFCFLDIRSPGLGDTAMYLCATSRDPNQGYQAFFGQGTRLTVV.

The gene calls are TRBV7-3 and TRBJ2-5, with 9 bases identical to TRBD2. The junction had 8 bases not matched to a gene; V was cut back by 2 bases and J by 4 bases. Germline V CDR1 and CDR2: SGHTA, FQGTGA. The length of the CDR3 is 16 residues. The CDR3 DNA reads TGTGCCAGCAGCTTAGAGGTAGCGGGAGAGGTAGAGACCCAGTACTTC. This codes for CASSLEVAGEVETQYF.

The chain links TRBV4-1 to TRBJ1-1, with a weak D call TRBD1 (6 bases). Looked up from germline, CDR1 is MGHRA and CDR2 is YSYEKL. The CDR3 runs 14 residues. Between the trimmed V and J ends, which lost 0 bases and 9 bases, there was a span of 14 bases. This CDR3 is CASSQDPGQLKAFF. The CDR3 nucleotides are TGCGCCAGCAGCCAAGACCCTGGACAGTTGAAAGCTTTCTTT.

This clone was counted a single time. The chain couples TRBV7-2 to TRBJ1-4; no clear D. V dropped 1 base and J dropped 5 bases, with 8 bases sitting between them. The CDR3 spans 14 residues. Looked up from germline, CDR1 is SGHTA and CDR2 is FQGNSA. In DNA form, the CDR3 reads TGTGCCAGCAGCTTAGACGGTCTGAATGAAAAACTGTTTTTT. It specifies CASSLDGLNEKLFF.

This sequence joins TRBV9 and TRBJ2-3, with D perhaps matching TRBD2 (6 bases). The V end was cut by 1 base, the J end by 0 bases, with 9 bases between. The CDR3 sequence is 15 residues long. Germline CDR1 reads SGDLS; CDR2 reads YYNGEE. CDR3 protein: CASSVSGTSTDTQYF. CDR3 coding DNA: TGTGCCAGCAGCGTATCCGGGACTAGCACAGATACGCAGTATTTT.

This clone was seen a handful of times. The rearrangement links TRBV6-6 to TRBJ1-2, with 7 positions matching TRBD1. This CDR3 has 12 amino acids. CDR1 and CDR2 from the germline V gene are MNHNY and SVGAGI (reference sequence). Losses at the gene ends were 8 bases for V and 4 bases for J; bases not matched to a gene: 4. DNA of the CDR3: TGTGCCAGCGCAGACAGGGTCTATGGCTACACCTTC. This codes for CASADRVYGYTF.

The rearrangement links TRBV2 to TRBJ2-1, with TRBD2 as a possible D gene (6 bases). Germline loops: CDR1 SNHLY, CDR2 FYNNEI. The CDR3 is made up of 15 amino acids. Trimming removed 6 bases at V and 0 bases at J, with 12 bases between. The CDR3 DNA reads as TGTGCCAGCAGCCCCCCCGGGAGCTCCTACAATGAGCAGTTCTTC. It is translated as CASSPPGSSYNEQFF.

This chain links TRBV6-4 with TRBJ2-3, with D maybe TRBD2 (5 bases). Germline lookup yields CDR1 MRHNA and CDR2 SNTAGT. The CDR3 consists of 16 residues. Trimming shortened V by 7 bases and J by 5 bases, and 22 bases separated the two germline ends. The CDR3 here is CASTVSKLAYEDTQYF. Written as DNA, the CDR3 is TGTGCCAGCACGGTCAGTAAGCTAGCCTACGAAGATACGCAGTATTTT.

The gene calls are TRBV12-5 and TRBJ1-3; D unclear. V lost 5 bases and J 1 base, leaving 9 bases between the germline ends. The CDR3 consists of 14 residues. Per the germline V gene, CDR1 is LGHNT and CDR2 is FRNRAP. The CDR3 spells CASGPGESGNTIYF. The CDR3 DNA reads as TGTGCTAGTGGTCCCGGGGAGTCTGGAAACACCATATATTTT.

The chain combines TRBV18 with TRBJ2-7; 7 nucleotides match TRBD1. The V segment lost 3 bases and the J segment 2 bases; nucleotides outside the gene matches: 4. CDR3 size: 14 residues. CDR1 is KGHSH, CDR2 LQKENI, per germline. CDR3 residues: CASSPRTGAYEQYF. CDR3 sequence (DNA): TGTGCCAGCTCACCCCGCACAGGGGCCTACGAGCAGTACTTC.

This clone was counted only a few times. This chain uses TRBV30 with TRBJ1-1; D might be TRBD1 (6 bases). The germline V gene has CDR1 GTSNPN and CDR2 SVGIG (reference sequence). The CDR3 has 13 residues. V shed 4 bases and J shed 5 bases, with 14 bases lying between them. The CDR3 DNA reads as TGTGCCTGGAAAAGGGGGTCAGCAACTGAAGCTTTCTTT. This encodes CAWKRGSATEAFF.

V gene TRBV7-3 combines with J gene TRBJ2-1, with TRBD2 matching over 7 bases. The germline CDR1 and CDR2 sequences are SGHTA and FQGTGA. Trimming at V came to 0 bases and at J to 5 bases, leaving 16 bases not matched to a gene. The CDR3 length is 19 residues. CDR3 sequence (DNA): TGTGCCAGCAGCTTAACGTATCGGGCGGGGCGGGAGCTCGACAATGAGCAGTTCTTC. Protein sequence: CASSLTYRAGRELDNEQFF.

The chain joins TRBV29-1 to TRBJ1-6; 9 positions match TRBD1. The V gene end was trimmed by 6 bases and the J gene end by 6 bases; junction bases not matched to a gene: 6. The CDR3 spans 14 residues. Germline V gene sequence: CDR1 SQVTM, CDR2 ANQGSEA. The CDR3 region has the DNA TGCAGCGTGCCCGGGACAGGGCCTAATTCACCCCTCCACTTT. Its protein is CSVPGTGPNSPLHF.

The chain is built from TRBV11-2 and TRBJ2-7; possible D gene TRBD1, 5 bases. Trimming took off 6 bases at V and 1 base at J, with 10 bases between the two ends. The germline V gene encodes CDR1 SGHAT and CDR2 FQNNGV. The CDR3 contains 13 residues. DNA of the CDR3: TGTGCCAGCAGATCGCAGGGTTCCTACGAGCAGTACTTC. Protein: CASRSQGSYEQYF.

The chain uses TRBV11-1 and TRBJ2-5; tentative D call: TRBD2 (5 bases). Deletions cut 4 bases from V and 5 bases from J, with 14 bases between. Germline loops: CDR1 SGHAT, CDR2 FQDESV (reference sequence). The CDR3 covers 14 residues. CDR3 bases: TGTGCCAGCAGCTCTCGGGGTTACTGGGAGACCCAGTACTTC. This sequence encodes CASSSRGYWETQYF.

The gene calls are TRBV10-3 and TRBJ2-5; 11 nucleotides agree with TRBD2. V dropped 6 bases and J dropped 6; count of bases not matched to a gene: 9. This CDR3 has 15 residues. Per the germline V gene, CDR1 is ENHRY and CDR2 is SYGVKD. The DNA of the CDR3 is TGTGCCATCAGGATGACTAGCGGGGATTTGAAGACCCAGTACTTC. This sequence encodes CAIRMTSGDLKTQYF.

The V and J genes are TRBV6-5 and TRBJ2-7; D is perhaps TRBD2 (6 bases). CDR1 and CDR2 (germline): MNHEY, SVGAGI. The CDR3 sequence is 16 residues long. V lost 0 bases to trimming and J lost 0 bases, with 12 bases between them. In nucleotides, the CDR3 is TGTGCCAGCAGTTACTCGACCGCTAGCGTCTCCTACGAGCAGTACTTC. Encoded protein: CASSYSTASVSYEQYF.

In nucleotides, the CDR3 is TGTGCCAGCAGCCTGACAATCTTAGAAGGCTACACCTTC. Residues: CASSLTILEGYTF. V is TRBV7-9 and J is TRBJ1-2; no firm D call. Germline V gives CDR1 SEHNR, CDR2 FQNEAQ (reference sequence). This CDR3 is 13 amino acids long. Trimming took 5 bases from V and 8 from J, leaving 15 bases between them.